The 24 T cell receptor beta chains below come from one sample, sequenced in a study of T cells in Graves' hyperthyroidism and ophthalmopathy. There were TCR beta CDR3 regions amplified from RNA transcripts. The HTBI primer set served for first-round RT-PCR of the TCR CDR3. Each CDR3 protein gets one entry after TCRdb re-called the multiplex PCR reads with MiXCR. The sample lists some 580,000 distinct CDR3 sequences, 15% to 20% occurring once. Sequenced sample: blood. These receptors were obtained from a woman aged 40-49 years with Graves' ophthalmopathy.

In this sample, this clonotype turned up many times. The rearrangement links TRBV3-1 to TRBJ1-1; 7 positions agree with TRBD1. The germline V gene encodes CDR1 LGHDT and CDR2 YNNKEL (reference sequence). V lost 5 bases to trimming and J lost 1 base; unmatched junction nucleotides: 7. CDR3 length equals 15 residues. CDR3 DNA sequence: TGTGCCAGCAGCTCCCTGGCAGGGGGGAACACTGAAGCTTTCTTT. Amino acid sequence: CASSSLAGGNTEAFF.

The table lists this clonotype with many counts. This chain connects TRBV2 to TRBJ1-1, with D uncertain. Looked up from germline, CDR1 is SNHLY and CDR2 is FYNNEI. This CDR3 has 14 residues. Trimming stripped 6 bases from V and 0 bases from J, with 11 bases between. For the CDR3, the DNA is TGTGCCAGCAGCGTTCCGGACGTGAACACTGAAGCTTTCTTT. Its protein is CASSVPDVNTEAFF.

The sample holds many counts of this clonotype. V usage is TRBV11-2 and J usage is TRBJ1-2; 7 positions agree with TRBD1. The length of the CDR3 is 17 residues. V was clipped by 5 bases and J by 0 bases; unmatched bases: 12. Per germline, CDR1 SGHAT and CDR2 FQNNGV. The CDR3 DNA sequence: TGTGCCAGCAGCCATATTGAAACAGGGGTAGCTAACTATGGCTACACCTTC. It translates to CASSHIETGVANYGYTF. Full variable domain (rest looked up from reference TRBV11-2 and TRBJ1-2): EAGVAQSPRYKIIEKRQSVAFWCNPISGHATLYWYQQILGQGPKLLIQFQNNGVVDDSQLPKDRFSAERLKGVDSTLKIQPAKLEDSAVYLCASSHIETGVANYGYTFGSGTRLTVV.

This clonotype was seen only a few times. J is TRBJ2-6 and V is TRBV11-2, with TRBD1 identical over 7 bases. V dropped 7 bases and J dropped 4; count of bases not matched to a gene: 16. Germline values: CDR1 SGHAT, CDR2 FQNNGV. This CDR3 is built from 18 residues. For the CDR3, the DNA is TGTGCCAGCACCGCCCGGAAAGGGGGCAGTTCAGGGGCCAACGTCCTGACTTTC. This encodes CASTARKGGSSGANVLTF.

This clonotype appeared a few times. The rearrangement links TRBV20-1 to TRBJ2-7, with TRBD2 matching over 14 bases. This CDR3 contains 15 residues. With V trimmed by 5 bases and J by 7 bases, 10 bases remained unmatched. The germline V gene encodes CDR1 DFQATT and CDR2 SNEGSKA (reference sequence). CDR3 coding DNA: TGCAGTGCTGGACGGGGGACTAGCGGGGGCCTAGAGCAGTACTTC. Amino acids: CSAGRGTSGGLEQYF.

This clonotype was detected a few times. The CDR3 DNA sequence: TGTGCCAGCAGTTTTACCGGATGGGGTCAGCAGTTCTTC. Its translation: CASSFTGWGQQFF. This sequence joins TRBV7-3 and TRBJ2-1; no definite D call. Per germline, CDR1 SGHTA and CDR2 FQGTGA. This CDR3 comprises 13 residues. Trimming stripped 6 bases from V and 11 bases from J, with 17 bases between. Together with reference TRBV7-3 and TRBJ2-1, the CDR3 gives the full variable domain: GAGVSQTPSNKVTEKGKYVELRCDPISGHTALYWYRQSLGQGPEFLIYFQGTGAADDSGLPNDRFFAVRPEGSVSTLKIQRTERGDSAVYLCASSFTGWGQQFFGPGTRLTVL.

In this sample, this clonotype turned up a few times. The CDR3 bases are TGCGCCAGCAGTTTGGGGGTTCAGGCAGAGACCCAGTACTTC. Translated: CASSLGVQAETQYF. The rearrangement uses TRBV4-1 and TRBJ2-5, with D possibly being TRBD1 or TRBD2 (5 bases each). The ends were cut back, 6 bases at V and 4 bases at J, with 15 bases in the middle. The CDR3 is 14 residues long. Per the germline V gene, CDR1 is MGHRA and CDR2 is YSYEKL.

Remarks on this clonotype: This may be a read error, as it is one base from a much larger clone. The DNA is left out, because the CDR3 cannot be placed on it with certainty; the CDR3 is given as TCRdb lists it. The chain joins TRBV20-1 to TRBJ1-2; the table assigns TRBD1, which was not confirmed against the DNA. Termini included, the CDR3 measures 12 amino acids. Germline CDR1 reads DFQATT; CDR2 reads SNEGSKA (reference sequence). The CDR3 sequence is CSASPVGYGCTF.

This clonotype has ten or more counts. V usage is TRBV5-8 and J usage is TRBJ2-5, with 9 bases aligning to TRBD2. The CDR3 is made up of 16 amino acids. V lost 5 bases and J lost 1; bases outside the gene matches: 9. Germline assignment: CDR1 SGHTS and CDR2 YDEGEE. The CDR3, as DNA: TGTGCCAGCAGTTTAGGACTAGCGCGGACCCAAGAGACCCAGTACTTC. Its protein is CASSLGLARTQETQYF.

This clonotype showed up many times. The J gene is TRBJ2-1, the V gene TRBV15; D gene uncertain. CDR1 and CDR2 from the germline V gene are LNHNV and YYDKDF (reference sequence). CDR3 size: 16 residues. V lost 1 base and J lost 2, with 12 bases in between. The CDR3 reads CATSRVGVSPYNEQFF. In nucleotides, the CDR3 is TGTGCCACCAGCAGAGTAGGCGTAAGCCCCTACAATGAGCAGTTCTTC.

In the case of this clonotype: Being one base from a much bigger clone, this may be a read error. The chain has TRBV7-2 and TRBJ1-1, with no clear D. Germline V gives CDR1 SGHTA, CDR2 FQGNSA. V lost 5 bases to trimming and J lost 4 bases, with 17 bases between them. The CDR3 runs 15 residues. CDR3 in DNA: TGTGCCAGCAGCCCTACCCTGGACGGTATCACTGAAGCTTTCTTT. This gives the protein CASSPTLDGITEAFF.

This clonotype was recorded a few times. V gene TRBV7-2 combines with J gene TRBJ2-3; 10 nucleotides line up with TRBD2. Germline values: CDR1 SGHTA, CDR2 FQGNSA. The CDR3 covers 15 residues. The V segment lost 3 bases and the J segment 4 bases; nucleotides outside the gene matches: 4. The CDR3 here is CASSFKAGGSDTQYF. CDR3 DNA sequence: TGTGCCAGCAGCTTCAAAGCGGGGGGGTCAGATACGCAGTATTTT.

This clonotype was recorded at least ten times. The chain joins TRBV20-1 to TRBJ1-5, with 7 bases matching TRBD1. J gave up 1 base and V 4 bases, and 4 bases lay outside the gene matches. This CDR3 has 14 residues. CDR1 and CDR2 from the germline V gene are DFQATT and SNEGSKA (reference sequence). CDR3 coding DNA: TGCAGTGCTAAGCGGGACAGCAGCAATCAGCCCCAGCATTTT. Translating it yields CSAKRDSSNQPQHF.

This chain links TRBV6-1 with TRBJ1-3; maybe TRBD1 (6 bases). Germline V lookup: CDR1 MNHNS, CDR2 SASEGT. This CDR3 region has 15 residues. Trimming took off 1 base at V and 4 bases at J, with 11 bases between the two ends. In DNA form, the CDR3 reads TGTGCCAGCAGTGAAGTCACAGGGCAAGGAAACACCATATATTTT. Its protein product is CASSEVTGQGNTIYF.

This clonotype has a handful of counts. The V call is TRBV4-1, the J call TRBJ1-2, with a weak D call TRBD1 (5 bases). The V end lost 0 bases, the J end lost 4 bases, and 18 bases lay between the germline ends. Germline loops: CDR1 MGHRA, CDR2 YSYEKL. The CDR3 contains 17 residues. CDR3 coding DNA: TGCGCCAGCAGCCAAGATGACAGTCCCGGGGGGTTCTATGGCTACACCTTC. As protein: CASSQDDSPGGFYGYTF.

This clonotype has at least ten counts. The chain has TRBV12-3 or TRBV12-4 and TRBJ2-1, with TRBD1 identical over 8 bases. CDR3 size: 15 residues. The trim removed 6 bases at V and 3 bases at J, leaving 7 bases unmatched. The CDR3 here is CASSPTRGLYNEQFF. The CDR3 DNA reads TGTGCCAGCAGCCCCACCAGGGGGCTCTACAATGAGCAGTTCTTC.

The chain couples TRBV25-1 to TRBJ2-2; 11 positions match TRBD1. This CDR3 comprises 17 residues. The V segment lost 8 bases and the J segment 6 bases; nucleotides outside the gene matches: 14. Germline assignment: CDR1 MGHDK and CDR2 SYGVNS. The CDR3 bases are TGTGCCAGCGGTTCGTGGACAGGGGGCAATGTTGCCGGGGAGCTGTTTTTT. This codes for CASGSWTGGNVAGELFF.

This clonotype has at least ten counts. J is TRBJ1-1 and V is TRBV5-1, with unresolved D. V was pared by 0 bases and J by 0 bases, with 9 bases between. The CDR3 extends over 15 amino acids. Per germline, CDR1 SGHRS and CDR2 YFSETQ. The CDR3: CASSLVGILNTEAFF. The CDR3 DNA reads TGCGCCAGCAGCTTGGTGGGCATCCTGAACACTGAAGCTTTCTTT.

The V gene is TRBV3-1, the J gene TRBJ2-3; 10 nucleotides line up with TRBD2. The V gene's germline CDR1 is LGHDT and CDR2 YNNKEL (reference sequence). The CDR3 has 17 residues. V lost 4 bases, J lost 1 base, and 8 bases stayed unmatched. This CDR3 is CASSPPGLARRTDTQYF. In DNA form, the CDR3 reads TGTGCCAGCAGCCCCCCGGGACTAGCGAGACGCACAGATACGCAGTATTTT.

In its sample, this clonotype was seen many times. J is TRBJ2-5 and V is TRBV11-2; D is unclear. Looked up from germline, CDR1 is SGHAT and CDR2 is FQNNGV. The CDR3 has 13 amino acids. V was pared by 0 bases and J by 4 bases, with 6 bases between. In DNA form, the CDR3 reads TGTGCCAGCAGCTTAGAGAGGATAGAGACCCAGTACTTC. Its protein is CASSLERIETQYF.

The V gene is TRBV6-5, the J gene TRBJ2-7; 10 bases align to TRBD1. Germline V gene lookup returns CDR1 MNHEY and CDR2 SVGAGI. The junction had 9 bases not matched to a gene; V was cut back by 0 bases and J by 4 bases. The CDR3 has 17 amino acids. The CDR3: CASSYSLGTGDQYEQYF. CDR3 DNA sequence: TGTGCCAGCAGTTACTCCTTAGGGACAGGGGATCAATACGAGCAGTACTTC.

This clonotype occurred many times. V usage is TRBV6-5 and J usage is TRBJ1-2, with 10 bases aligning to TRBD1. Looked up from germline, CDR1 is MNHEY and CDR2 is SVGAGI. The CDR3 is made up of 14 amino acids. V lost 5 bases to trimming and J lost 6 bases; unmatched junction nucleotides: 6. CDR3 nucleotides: TGTGCCAGCAGTCGAGCGACAGGGGGCGATGGCTACACCTTC. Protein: CASSRATGGDGYTF.

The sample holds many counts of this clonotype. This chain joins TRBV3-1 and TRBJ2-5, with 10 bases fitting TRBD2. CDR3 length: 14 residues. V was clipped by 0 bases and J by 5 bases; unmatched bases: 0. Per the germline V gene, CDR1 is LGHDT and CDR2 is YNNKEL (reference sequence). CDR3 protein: CASSQEAGGETQYF. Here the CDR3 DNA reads TGTGCCAGCAGCCAAGAAGCGGGGGGGGAGACCCAGTACTTC.

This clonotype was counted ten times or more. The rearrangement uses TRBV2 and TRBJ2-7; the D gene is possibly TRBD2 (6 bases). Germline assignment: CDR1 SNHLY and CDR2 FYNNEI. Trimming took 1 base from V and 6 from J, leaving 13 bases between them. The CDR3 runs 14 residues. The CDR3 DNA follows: TGTGCCAGCAGTGAAGTCCACAGGAGGGGCGAGCAGTACTTC. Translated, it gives CASSEVHRRGEQYF.